Following are 12 T cell receptor beta chains from one sample sequenced in a study of blood T cell repertoires in COVID-19. The protocol was immunoSEQ multiplex PCR, while the TCRdb copy is restricted to in-frame clones and leaves out a portion. The data hold 220,000 or so clones, with approximately 91% observed a single time. Material for sequencing was peripheral blood. The source of these receptors is a man in his 60s who had recovered from COVID-19.

This clone came up once. The gene calls are TRBV7-9 and TRBJ2-1; TRBD2 aligns across 11 bases. The CDR3 is 18 residues long. Losses at the gene ends were 5 bases for V and 1 base for J; bases not matched to a gene: 10. Germline V gives CDR1 SEHNR, CDR2 FQNEAQ (reference sequence). The CDR3 is CASSRTTSGSGSYNEQFF. The CDR3 DNA is TGTGCCAGCAGCCGGACTACTAGCGGGAGTGGGTCCTACAATGAGCAGTTCTTC. Full variable domain (outside the CDR3, taken from reference TRBV7-9 and TRBJ2-1): DTGVSQNPRHKITKRGQNVTFRCDPISEHNRLYWYRQTLGQGPEFLTYFQNEAQLEKSRLLSDRFSAERPKGSFSTLEIQRTEQGDSAMYLCASSRTTSGSGSYNEQFFGPGTRLTVL.

The chain is built from TRBV30 and TRBJ2-7; D is perhaps TRBD1 (8 bases). Germline loops: CDR1 GTSNPN, CDR2 SVGIG (reference sequence). The CDR3 consists of 15 residues. Trimming stripped 0 bases from V and 6 bases from J, with 18 bases between. The CDR3 protein is CAWSVPDRAGVEQYF. The CDR3 coding sequence is TGTGCCTGGAGTGTTCCGGACAGGGCGGGGGTCGAGCAGTACTTC.

The chain combines TRBV20-1 with TRBJ2-1; 8 bases map to TRBD2. V was clipped by 3 bases and J by 2 bases; unmatched bases: 3. Per germline, CDR1 DFQATT and CDR2 SNEGSKA (reference sequence). CDR3 length: 14 residues. CDR3 in amino acids: CSASSGITYNEQFF. The CDR3 DNA is TGCAGTGCTAGTAGCGGGATAACCTACAATGAGCAGTTCTTC.

The chain couples TRBV24-1 to TRBJ2-2; possibly TRBD2 for D (7 bases). Deletions cut 9 bases from V and 5 bases from J, with 21 bases between. In germline, CDR1 is KGHDR, CDR2 SFDVKD. The CDR3 is 16 amino acids. CDR3 amino acids: CATEGGTSVRTGELFF. The CDR3 DNA follows: TGTGCCACCGAGGGGGGTACTAGCGTTAGGACCGGGGAGCTGTTTTTT.

The chain uses TRBV19 and TRBJ2-2, with D unresolved. The CDR3 spans 13 residues. CDR1 is LNHDA and CDR2 is SQIVND in the germline V gene (reference sequence). Trimming stripped 4 bases from V and 4 bases from J, with 7 bases between. CDR3 protein: CASSRSATGELFF. The DNA of the CDR3 is TGTGCCAGTAGTAGAAGCGCCACCGGGGAGCTGTTTTTT.

The chain uses TRBV9 and TRBJ2-7, with TRBD1 identical over 9 bases. Trimming cost V 1 base and J 5 bases; bases outside gene matches: 7. Germline assignment: CDR1 SGDLS and CDR2 YYNGEE. This CDR3 region has 15 residues. The DNA of the CDR3 is TGTGCCAGCAGCGTATCCGGGACAGGGAGCCACGAGCAGTACTTC. Amino acids: CASSVSGTGSHEQYF.

The chain employs TRBV5-1 and TRBJ1-1; TRBD1 matches at 8 bases. CDR1 is SGHRS, CDR2 YFSETQ, per germline. After removal of 0 bases from V and 5 bases from J, the junction contained 3 bases not matched to a gene. This CDR3 has 14 residues. The CDR3: CASSLGTGGTEAFF. As DNA, the CDR3 is TGCGCCAGCAGCTTGGGAACAGGGGGGACTGAAGCTTTCTTT. Full variable domain (outside the CDR3, taken from reference TRBV5-1 and TRBJ1-1): KAGVTQTPRYLIKTRGQQVTLSCSPISGHRSVSWYQQTPGQGLQFLFEYFSETQRNKGNFPGRFSGRQFSNSRSEMNVSTLELGDSALYLCASSLGTGGTEAFFGQGTRLTVV.

This chain joins TRBV24-1 and TRBJ2-5; 9 bases are a match to TRBD1. This CDR3 region has 16 residues. The V segment lost 5 bases and the J segment 1 base; nucleotides outside the gene matches: 7. In germline, CDR1 is KGHDR, CDR2 SFDVKD. CDR3: CATSVSGTGTQETQYF. CDR3 DNA: TGTGCCACCAGTGTCTCCGGGACAGGGACCCAAGAGACCCAGTACTTC.

The V call is TRBV27, the J call TRBJ2-1; 10 bases agree with TRBD1. The germline V gene has CDR1 MNHEY and CDR2 SMNVEV (reference sequence). The ends lost 6 bases at V and 4 bases at J; junction bases unmatched: 12. The CDR3 is 17 amino acids. The CDR3 loop is CASSPGTGVQVYNEQFF. DNA of the CDR3: TGTGCCAGCAGCCCCGGGACAGGGGTACAAGTGTACAATGAGCAGTTCTTC.

The chain recombines TRBV5-5 with TRBJ1-1, with D tentatively TRBD1 (6 bases). Per germline, CDR1 SGHKS and CDR2 YYEKEE (reference sequence). The length of the CDR3 is 15 residues. The V end lost 2 bases, the J end lost 1 base, and 12 bases lay between the germline ends. CDR3 bases: TGTGCCAGCAGCTTTCCTCAGGGGTGGAACACTGAAGCTTTCTTT. It translates to CASSFPQGWNTEAFF.

V is TRBV21-1 and J is TRBJ2-4; the listed D gene, TRBD1, was not tested against the DNA. TRBV21-1 is a pseudogene locus. This CDR3 contains 14 residues. CDR3 bases: TGTGCCAGCAGCAGAGGACAGGTGGGAAACATTCAGTACTTC. Translating gives CASSRGQVGNIQYF.

The V call is TRBV18, the J call TRBJ2-7; possible D gene TRBD1, 6 bases. This CDR3 is built from 13 residues. CDR1 is KGHSH and CDR2 is LQKENI in the germline V gene. Trimming took off 6 bases at V and 1 base at J, with 10 bases between the two ends. The CDR3: CASSSTGSYEQYF. As DNA, the CDR3 is TGTGCCAGCTCTTCGACAGGTTCCTACGAGCAGTACTTC.